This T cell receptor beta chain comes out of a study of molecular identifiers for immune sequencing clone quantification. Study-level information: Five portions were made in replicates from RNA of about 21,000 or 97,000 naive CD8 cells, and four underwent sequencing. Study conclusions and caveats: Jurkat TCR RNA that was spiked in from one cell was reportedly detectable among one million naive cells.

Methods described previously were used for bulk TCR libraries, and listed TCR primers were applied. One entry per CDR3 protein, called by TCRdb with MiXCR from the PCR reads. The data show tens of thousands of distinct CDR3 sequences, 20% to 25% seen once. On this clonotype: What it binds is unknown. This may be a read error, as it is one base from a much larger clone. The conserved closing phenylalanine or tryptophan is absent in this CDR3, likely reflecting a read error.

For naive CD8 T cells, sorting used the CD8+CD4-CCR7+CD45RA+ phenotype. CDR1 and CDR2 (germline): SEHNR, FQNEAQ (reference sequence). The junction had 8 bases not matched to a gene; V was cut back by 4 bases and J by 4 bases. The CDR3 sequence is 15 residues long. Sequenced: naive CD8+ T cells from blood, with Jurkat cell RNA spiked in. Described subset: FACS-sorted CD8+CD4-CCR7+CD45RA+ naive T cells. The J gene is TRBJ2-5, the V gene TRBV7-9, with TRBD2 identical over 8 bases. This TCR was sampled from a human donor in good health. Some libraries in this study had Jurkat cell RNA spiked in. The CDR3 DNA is TGTGCCAGCAGCTCCGAGCGGGGGCAGGGAGAGACCCAGTACCTC. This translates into CASSSERGQGETQYL.